The TCR beta chain under discussion was sequenced for a study of PD-1 blockade in mismatch repair-deficient tumors. TCRdb keeps only in-frame clones here, not all; method: immunoSEQ multiplex PCR. The sample lists approximately 25,000 clones, 83% occurring once. V lost 3 bases and J 0 bases, leaving 14 bases between the germline ends. The CDR3 spans 16 residues. Looked up from germline, CDR1 is LNHDA and CDR2 is SQIVND (reference sequence). The rearrangement uses TRBV19 and TRBJ1-2; D remains unclear. This clonotype was obtained from an adult with mismatch repair-deficient cancer. The source material was peripheral blood, sampled 12 weeks after starting pembrolizumab. CDR3 DNA sequence: TGTGCCAGTAGTATCCCCGGAGAGGTCCCTAACTATGGCTACACCTTC. Protein: CASSIPGEVPNYGYTF.